The 4 T cell receptor beta chains below come from one sample, sequenced in a study of regulatory T cells in long-lasting Graves disease. The time point is: persistent/refractory GD, antithyroid drugs over 5 years with positive TRAb. The TCR library was made from RNA extracted from PBMCs. Arm-PCR of CDR3 regions with iRepertoire HTBI primers generated TCR beta libraries. Via MiXCR, TCRdb re-called the multiplex PCR reads, giving one row per CDR3 protein. The sample records roughly 450,000 distinct CDR3 sequences, about 25% being singletons. Sample: peripheral blood mononuclear cells (PBMCs), taken when the disease was refractory, from a patient treated with antithyroid drugs. Receptors originate from a female donor with Graves disease.

The rearrangement joins TRBV5-1 to TRBJ2-7; TRBD1 matches at 10 bases. After removal of 2 bases from V and 4 bases from J, the junction contained 6 bases not matched to a gene. The CDR3 is 15 amino acids. The germline V gene encodes CDR1 SGHRS and CDR2 YFSETQ. In DNA, the CDR3 is TGCGCCAGCAGCTTCGGGACAGGGGTGCGGTACGAGCAGTACTTC. This encodes CASSFGTGVRYEQYF.

This clonotype was counted at least ten times. J is TRBJ1-5 and V is TRBV28; 9 bases align to TRBD1. The CDR3 loop spans 15 amino acids. Looked up from germline, CDR1 is MDHEN and CDR2 is SYDVKM. J gave up 4 bases and V 3 bases, and 4 bases lay outside the gene matches. The CDR3 region is CASSFPGQGNQPQHF. The CDR3 nucleotides are TGTGCCAGCAGTTTTCCAGGACAGGGGAATCAGCCCCAGCATTTT. The variable domain in full, completed from reference TRBV28 and TRBJ1-5, reads DVKVTQSSRYLVKRTGEKVFLECVQDMDHENMFWYRQDPGLGLRLIYFSYDVKMKEKGDIPEGYSVSREKKERFSLILESASTNQTSMYLCASSFPGQGNQPQHFGDGTRLSIL.

The rearrangement links TRBV7-9 to TRBJ2-7, with D tentatively TRBD1 (5 bases). This CDR3 comprises 17 residues. Germline CDR1 reads SEHNR; CDR2 reads FQNEAQ (reference sequence). Between the trimmed V and J ends, which lost 1 base and 2 bases, there was a span of 18 bases. CDR3 loop: CASSLVGRQNTAYEQYF. In DNA form, the CDR3 reads TGTGCCAGCAGCTTAGTCGGACGACAGAACACCGCCTACGAGCAGTACTTC.

This clonotype was counted at least ten times. The chain joins TRBV9 to TRBJ1-2; 7 nucleotides agree with TRBD1. Trimming took 3 bases from V and 2 from J; bases not matched to a gene: 7. CDR1 and CDR2 (germline): SGDLS, YYNGEE. The CDR3 spans 15 residues. Written as DNA, the CDR3 is TGTGCCAGCAGCGAGAACAGGGGTGGGAACTATGGCTACACCTTC. This gives the protein CASSENRGGNYGYTF.